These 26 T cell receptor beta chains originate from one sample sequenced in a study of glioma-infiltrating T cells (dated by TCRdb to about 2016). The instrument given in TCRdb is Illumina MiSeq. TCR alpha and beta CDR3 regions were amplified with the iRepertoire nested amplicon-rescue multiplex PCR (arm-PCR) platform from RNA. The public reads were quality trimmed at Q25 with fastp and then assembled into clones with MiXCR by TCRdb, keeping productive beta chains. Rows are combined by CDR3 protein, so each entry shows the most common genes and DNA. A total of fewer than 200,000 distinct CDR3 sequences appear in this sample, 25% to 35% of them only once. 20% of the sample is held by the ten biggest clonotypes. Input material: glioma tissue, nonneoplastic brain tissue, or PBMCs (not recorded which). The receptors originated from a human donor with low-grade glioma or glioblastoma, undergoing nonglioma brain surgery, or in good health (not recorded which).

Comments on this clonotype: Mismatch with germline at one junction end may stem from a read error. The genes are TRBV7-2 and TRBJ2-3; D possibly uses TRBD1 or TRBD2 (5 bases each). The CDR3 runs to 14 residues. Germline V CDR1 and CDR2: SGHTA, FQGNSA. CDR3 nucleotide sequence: TGTGCCAGCAGATTAGATGGGGGAAGTGATAGGCAGTATTTT. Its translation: CASRLDGGSDRQYF.

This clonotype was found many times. The CDR3 DNA sequence: TGTGCCAGCAGTCAAGTCACCGTTGTAGATAATTCACCCCTCCACTTT. Encoded protein: CASSQVTVVDNSPLHF. This chain connects TRBV2 to TRBJ1-6; D gene uncertain. V lost 5 bases and J lost 5, with 16 bases in between. The CDR3 covers 16 residues. Germline V CDR1 and CDR2: SNHLY, FYNNEI.

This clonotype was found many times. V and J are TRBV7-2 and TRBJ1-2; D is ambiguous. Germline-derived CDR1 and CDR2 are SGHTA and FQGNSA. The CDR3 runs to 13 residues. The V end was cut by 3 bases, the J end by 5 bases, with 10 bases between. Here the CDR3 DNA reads TGTGCCAGCAGCTTGGAGGGCGCTTATGGCTACACCTTC. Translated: CASSLEGAYGYTF. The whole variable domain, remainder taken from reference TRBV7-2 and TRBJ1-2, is GAGVSQSPSNKVTEKGKDVELRCDPISGHTALYWYRQSLGQGLEFLIYFQGNSAPDKSGLPSDRFSAERTGGSVSTLTIQRTQQEDSAVYLCASSLEGAYGYTFGSGTRLTVV.

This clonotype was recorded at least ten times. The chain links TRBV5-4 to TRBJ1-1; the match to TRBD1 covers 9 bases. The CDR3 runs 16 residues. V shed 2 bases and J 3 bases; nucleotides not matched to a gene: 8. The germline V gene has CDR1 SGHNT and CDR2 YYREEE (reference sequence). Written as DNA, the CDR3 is TGTGCCAGCAGCTTTATCACAGGGGGCTGGTACACTGAAGCTTTCTTT. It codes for CASSFITGGWYTEAFF.

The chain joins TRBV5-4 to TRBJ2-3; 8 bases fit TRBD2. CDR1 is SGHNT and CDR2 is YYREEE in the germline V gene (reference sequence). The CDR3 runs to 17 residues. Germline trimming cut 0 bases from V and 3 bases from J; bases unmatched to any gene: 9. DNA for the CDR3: TGTGCCAGCAGCTTGGTGAGCGGGAGATTAAGGACAGATACGCAGTATTTT. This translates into CASSLVSGRLRTDTQYF.

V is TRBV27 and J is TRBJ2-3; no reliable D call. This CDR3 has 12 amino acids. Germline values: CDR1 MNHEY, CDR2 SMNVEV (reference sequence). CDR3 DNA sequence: TGTGCAAGCTCGGCTGCCACAGATACGCAGTATTTT. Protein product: CASSAATDTQYF.

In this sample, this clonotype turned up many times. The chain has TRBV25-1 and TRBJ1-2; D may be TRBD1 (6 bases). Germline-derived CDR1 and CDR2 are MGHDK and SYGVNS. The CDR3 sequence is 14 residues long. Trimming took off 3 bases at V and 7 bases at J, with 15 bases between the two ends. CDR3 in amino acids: CASSDIGGGPGYTF. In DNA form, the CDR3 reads TGTGCCAGCAGTGACATAGGAGGGGGACCTGGCTACACCTTC.

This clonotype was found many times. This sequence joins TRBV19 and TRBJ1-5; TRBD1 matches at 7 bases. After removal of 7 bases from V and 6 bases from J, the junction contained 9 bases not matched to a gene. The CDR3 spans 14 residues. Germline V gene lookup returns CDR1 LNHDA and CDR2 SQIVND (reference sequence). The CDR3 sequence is CASTGLGGGQPQHF. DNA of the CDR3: TGTGCCAGTACCGGTTTAGGGGGCGGTCAGCCCCAGCATTTT.

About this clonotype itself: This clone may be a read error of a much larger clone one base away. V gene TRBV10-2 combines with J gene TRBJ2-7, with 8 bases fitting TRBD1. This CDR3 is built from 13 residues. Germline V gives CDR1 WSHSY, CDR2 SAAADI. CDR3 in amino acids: CASGTGGFYEQYF. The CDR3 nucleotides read TGTGCCTCCGGGACAGGTGGGTTCTACGAGCAGTACTTC.

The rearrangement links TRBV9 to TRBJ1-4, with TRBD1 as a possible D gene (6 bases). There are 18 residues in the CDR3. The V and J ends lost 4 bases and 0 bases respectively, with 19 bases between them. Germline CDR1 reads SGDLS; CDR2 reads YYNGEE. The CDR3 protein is CASSPRTTGRATNEKLFF. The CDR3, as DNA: TGTGCCAGCAGCCCTAGAACCACAGGGAGAGCAACTAATGAAAAACTGTTTTTT.

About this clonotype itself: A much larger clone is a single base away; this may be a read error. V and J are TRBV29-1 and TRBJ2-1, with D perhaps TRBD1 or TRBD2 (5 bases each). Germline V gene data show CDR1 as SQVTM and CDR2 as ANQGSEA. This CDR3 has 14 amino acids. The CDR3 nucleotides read TGCAGCGTTGCCCCCGGGACGCCTTACAATAAGCAGTTCTTC. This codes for CSVAPGTPYNKQFF.

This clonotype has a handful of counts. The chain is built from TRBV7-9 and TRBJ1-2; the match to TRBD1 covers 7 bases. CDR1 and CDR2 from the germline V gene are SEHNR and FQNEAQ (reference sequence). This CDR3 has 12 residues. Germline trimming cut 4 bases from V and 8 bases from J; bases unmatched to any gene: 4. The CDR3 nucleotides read TGTGCCAGCAGCTCCCAGGGGGGGGGCTACACCTTC. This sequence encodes CASSSQGGGYTF.

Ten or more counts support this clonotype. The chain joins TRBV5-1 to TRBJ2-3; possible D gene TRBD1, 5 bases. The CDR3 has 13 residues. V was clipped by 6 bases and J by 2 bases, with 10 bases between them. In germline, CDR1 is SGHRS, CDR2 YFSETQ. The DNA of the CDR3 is TGCGCCAGCAAAGACAGCTTCACAGATACGCAGTATTTT. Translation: CASKDSFTDTQYF.

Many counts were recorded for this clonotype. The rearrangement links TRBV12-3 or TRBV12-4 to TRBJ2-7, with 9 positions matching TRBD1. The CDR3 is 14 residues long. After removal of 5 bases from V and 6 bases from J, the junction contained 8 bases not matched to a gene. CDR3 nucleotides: TGTGCCAGCAGTACAGGGGGCGCGAATGGCGAGCAGTACTTC. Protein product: CASSTGGANGEQYF.

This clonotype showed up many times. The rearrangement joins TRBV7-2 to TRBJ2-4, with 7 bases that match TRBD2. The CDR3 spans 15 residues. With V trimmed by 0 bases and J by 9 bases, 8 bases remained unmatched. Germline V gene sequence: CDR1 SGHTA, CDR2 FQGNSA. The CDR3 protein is CASSLAASGQVIQYF. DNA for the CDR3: TGTGCCAGCAGCTTAGCCGCTAGCGGACAAGTCATTCAGTACTTC.

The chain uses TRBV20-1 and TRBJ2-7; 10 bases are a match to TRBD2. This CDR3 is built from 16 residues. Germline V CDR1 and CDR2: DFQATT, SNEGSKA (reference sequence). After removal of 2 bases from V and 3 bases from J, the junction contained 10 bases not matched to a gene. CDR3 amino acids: CSARPGLAGEGYEQYF. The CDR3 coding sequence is TGCAGTGCTAGACCGGGCCTAGCGGGAGAAGGCTACGAGCAGTACTTC.

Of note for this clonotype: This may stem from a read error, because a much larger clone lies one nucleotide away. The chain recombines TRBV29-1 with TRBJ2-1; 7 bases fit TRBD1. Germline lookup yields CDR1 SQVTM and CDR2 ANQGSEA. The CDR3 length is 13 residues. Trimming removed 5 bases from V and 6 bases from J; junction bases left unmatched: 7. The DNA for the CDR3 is TGCAGCGTTCACCGGGACAGCGGCAATGAGCAGTTCTTC. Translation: CSVHRDSGNEQFF.

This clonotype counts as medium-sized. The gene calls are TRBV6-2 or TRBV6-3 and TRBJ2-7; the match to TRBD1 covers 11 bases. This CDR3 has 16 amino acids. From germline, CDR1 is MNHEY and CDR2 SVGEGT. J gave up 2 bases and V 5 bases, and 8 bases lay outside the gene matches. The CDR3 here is CASSPPPGQGAYEQYF. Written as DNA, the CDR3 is TGTGCCAGCAGTCCACCCCCGGGACAGGGGGCCTACGAGCAGTACTTC.

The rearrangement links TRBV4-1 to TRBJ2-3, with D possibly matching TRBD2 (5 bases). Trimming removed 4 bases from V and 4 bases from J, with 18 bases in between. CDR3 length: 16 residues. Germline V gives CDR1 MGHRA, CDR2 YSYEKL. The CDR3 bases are TGCGCCAGCAGCCCCAGCGGAGAGGGAGAAGCAGATACGCAGTATTTT. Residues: CASSPSGEGEADTQYF.

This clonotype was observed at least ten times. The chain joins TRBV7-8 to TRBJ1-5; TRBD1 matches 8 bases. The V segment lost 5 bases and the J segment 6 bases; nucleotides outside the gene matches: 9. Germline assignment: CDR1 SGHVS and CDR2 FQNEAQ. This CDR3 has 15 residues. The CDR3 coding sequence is TGTGCCAGCAGCCCCGACAGGGGTTTGGGTCAGCCCCAGCATTTT. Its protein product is CASSPDRGLGQPQHF. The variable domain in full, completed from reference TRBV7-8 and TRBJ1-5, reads GAGVSQSPRYKVAKRGQDVALRCDPISGHVSLFWYQQALGQGPEFLTYFQNEAQLDKSGLPSDRFFAERPEGSVSTLKIQRTQQEDSAVYLCASSPDRGLGQPQHFGDGTRLSIL.

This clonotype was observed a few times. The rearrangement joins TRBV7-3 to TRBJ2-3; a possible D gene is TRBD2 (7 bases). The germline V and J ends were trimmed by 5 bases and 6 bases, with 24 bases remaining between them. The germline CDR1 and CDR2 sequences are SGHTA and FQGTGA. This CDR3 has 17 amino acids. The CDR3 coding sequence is TGTGCCAGCAGCCCAATGGGGGGGACAAATGATGGGGATACGCAGTATTTT. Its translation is CASSPMGGTNDGDTQYF.

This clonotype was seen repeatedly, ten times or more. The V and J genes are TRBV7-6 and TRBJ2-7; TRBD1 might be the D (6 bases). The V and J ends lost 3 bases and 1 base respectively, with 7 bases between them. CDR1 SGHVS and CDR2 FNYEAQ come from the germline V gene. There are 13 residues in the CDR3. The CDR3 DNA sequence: TGTGCCAGCAGCTTCGGACAGTCCTACGAGCAGTACTTC. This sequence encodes CASSFGQSYEQYF. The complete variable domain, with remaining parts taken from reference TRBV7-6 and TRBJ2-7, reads GAGVSQSPRYKVTKRGQDVALRCDPISGHVSLYWYRQALGQGPEFLTYFNYEAQQDKSGLPNDRFSAERPEGSISTLTIQRTEQRDSAMYRCASSFGQSYEQYFGPGTRLTVT.

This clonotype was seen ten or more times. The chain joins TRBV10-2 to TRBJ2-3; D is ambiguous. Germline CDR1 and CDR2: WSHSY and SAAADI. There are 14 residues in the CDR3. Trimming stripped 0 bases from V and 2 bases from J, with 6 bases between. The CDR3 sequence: CASSESRLTDTQYF. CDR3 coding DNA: TGCGCCAGCAGTGAGTCCCGACTCACAGATACGCAGTATTTT.

CDR3 region: CARGRSWVVGGELFF. The CDR3 coding sequence is TGTGCCAGAGGCCGATCCTGGGTCGTAGGCGGGGAGCTGTTTTTT. The V and J genes are TRBV6-1 and TRBJ2-2; unclear D gene. This CDR3 region has 15 residues. Germline V gives CDR1 MNHNS, CDR2 SASEGT. Between the trimmed V and J ends, which lost 9 bases and 7 bases, there was a span of 21 bases.

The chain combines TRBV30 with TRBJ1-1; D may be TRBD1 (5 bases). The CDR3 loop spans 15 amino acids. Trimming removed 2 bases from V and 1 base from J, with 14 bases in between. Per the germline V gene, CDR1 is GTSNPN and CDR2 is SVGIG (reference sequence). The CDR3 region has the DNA TGTGCCTGGAGTCCCATGGGGGAGGGGAACACTGAAGCTTTCTTT. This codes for CAWSPMGEGNTEAFF. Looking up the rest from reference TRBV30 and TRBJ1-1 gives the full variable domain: SQTIHQWPATLVQPVGSPLSLECTVEGTSNPNLYWYRQAAGRGLQLLFYSVGIGQISSEVPQNLSASRPQDRQFILSSKKLLLSDSGFYLCAWSPMGEGNTEAFFGQGTRLTVV.

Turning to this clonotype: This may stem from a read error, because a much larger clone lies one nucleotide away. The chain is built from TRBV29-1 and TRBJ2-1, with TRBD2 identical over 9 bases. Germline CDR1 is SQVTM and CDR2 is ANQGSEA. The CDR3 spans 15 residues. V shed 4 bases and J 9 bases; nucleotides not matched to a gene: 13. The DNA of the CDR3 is TGCAGCGTTGTACCAACGAGGGCGGGAGGGTTTGAGCAGTTCTTC. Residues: CSVVPTRAGGFEQFF.